The 26 T cell receptor beta chains reported below all come from one sample, sequenced in a study of identical twins. TCRdb re-derived calls from the 5' RACE reads in MiXCR, one entry per CDR3 protein. The sample records approximately 1.8 million distinct CDR3 sequences, about 32% being singletons. The sequenced sample consisted of cord blood. The receptors derive from a newborn girl in good health.

The gene calls are TRBV20-1 and TRBJ2-1; 13 bases map to TRBD2. In germline, CDR1 is DFQATT, CDR2 SNEGSKA (reference sequence). V lost 4 bases, J lost 4 bases, and 13 bases stayed unmatched. The CDR3 extends over 18 amino acids. This CDR3 reads CSAIGTSGKGGVYNEQFF. CDR3 sequence (DNA): TGCAGTGCTATCGGGACTAGCGGGAAAGGAGGGGTTTACAATGAGCAGTTCTTC.

The chain joins TRBV7-9 to TRBJ2-7; TRBD2 agrees at 9 bases. From germline, CDR1 is SEHNR and CDR2 FQNEAQ (reference sequence). The V and J ends lost 1 base and 1 base, in that order; junction bases with no gene match: 14. This CDR3 is built from 19 residues. The CDR3 reads CASSLGLVGKAGGSYEQYF. The CDR3 nucleotides read TGTGCCAGCAGCTTAGGCCTGGTGGGAAAAGCGGGGGGTTCCTACGAGCAGTACTTC.

This clonotype showed up just once. Compared with germline, one end of the junction differs, possibly owing to a read error. The chain recombines TRBV27 with TRBJ2-7; D may be TRBD2 (5 bases). CDR1 MNHEY and CDR2 SMNVEV come from the germline V gene (reference sequence). CDR3 size: 14 residues. CDR3 coding DNA: TGTGACAGCAGTTCCGTCGGGGTACCCTACGAGCAGTACTTC. It is translated as CDSSSVGVPYEQYF.

This clonotype has only one observation. The chain employs TRBV9 and TRBJ1-2; 9 nucleotides agree with TRBD1. This CDR3 comprises 15 residues. From germline, CDR1 is SGDLS and CDR2 YYNGEE. Trimming at V came to 3 bases and at J to 4 bases, leaving 7 bases not matched to a gene. DNA for the CDR3: TGTGCCAGCAGCGCGCCCGGGACAGGGTTCTATGGCTACACCTTC. It encodes CASSAPGTGFYGYTF.

This clonotype was seen just once. CDR3 loop: CASSSEGLADEQYF. As DNA, the CDR3 is TGTGCCAGCAGTTCTGAGGGACTAGCGGATGAGCAGTACTTC. The rearrangement joins TRBV28 to TRBJ2-5; 11 positions match TRBD2. J was trimmed by 11 bases and V by 4 bases; bases with no gene match: 9. CDR3 length: 14 residues. Germline CDR1 reads MDHEN; CDR2 reads SYDVKM.

The V gene is TRBV20-1, the J gene TRBJ2-5; TRBD2 matches 9 bases. Trimming at V came to 6 bases and at J to 2 bases, leaving 7 bases not matched to a gene. The CDR3 has 14 amino acids. CDR1 is DFQATT, CDR2 SNEGSKA, per germline (reference sequence). The CDR3 spells CSAHYSGSQETQYF. CDR3 DNA sequence: TGCAGTGCCCATTATAGCGGGAGTCAAGAGACCCAGTACTTC.

The rearrangement links TRBV5-1 to TRBJ2-1; D uncertain. The assigned J gene may be wrong: the sequence end matches TRBJ2-7 better. The CDR3 is 20 amino acids. The germline V gene has CDR1 SGHRS and CDR2 YFSETQ. CDR3 nucleotide sequence: TGCGCCAGCAGCTTGGCCCACAGAGCCAGATTAAACTTCTCCTACAATGAGCAGTACTTC. Encoded protein: CASSLAHRARLNFSYNEQYF.

Comments on this clonotype: The junction and the germline gene differ at one end; a read error may be behind it. The CDR3 is CSVGRSYEQDF. DNA for the CDR3: TGCAGCGTTGGTCGGTCCTACGAGCAGGACTTC. J is TRBJ2-7 and V is TRBV29-1; D not resolved. The CDR3 covers 11 residues. In germline, CDR1 is SQVTM, CDR2 ANQGSEA.

The genes are TRBV10-3 and TRBJ1-1; D unclear. Trimming removed 4 bases from V and 0 bases from J, with 9 bases in between. Germline assignment: CDR1 ENHRY and CDR2 SYGVKD. The CDR3 loop spans 14 amino acids. The CDR3 DNA sequence: TGTGCCATCAGTGGGGAGAGGTTGAACACTGAAGCTTTCTTT. Protein: CAISGERLNTEAFF.

The rearrangement uses TRBV5-1 and TRBJ2-1, with TRBD1 as a possible D gene (7 bases). CDR1 is SGHRS and CDR2 is YFSETQ in the germline V gene. This CDR3 is built from 14 residues. Trimming took off 5 bases at V and 4 bases at J, with 13 bases between the two ends. Here the CDR3 DNA reads TGCGCCAGCAGGGGGGGACAGTCATACAATGAGCAGTTCTTC. Its translation is CASRGGQSYNEQFF.

Concerning this clonotype: A read error may produce the germline difference seen at one junction end. The rearrangement links TRBV7-9 to TRBJ2-1, with TRBD1 identical over 9 bases. Germline V lookup: CDR1 SEHNR, CDR2 FQNEAQ (reference sequence). The length of the CDR3 is 15 residues. CDR3: CTSSFGGQGSDEQFF. The CDR3 region has the DNA TGTACCAGCAGCTTTGGGGGACAGGGCTCGGATGAGCAGTTCTTC.

The rearrangement joins TRBV5-1 to TRBJ2-5, with 8 bases that match TRBD2. The J segment lost 11 bases and the V segment lost 3 bases, leaving 15 bases of the junction unmatched. Germline-derived CDR1 and CDR2 are SGHRS and YFSETQ. The CDR3 extends over 15 amino acids. Written as DNA, the CDR3 is TGCGCCAGCAGCTGCTTAGCGGGATGTTACAATGAGCAGTACTTC. It encodes CASSCLAGCYNEQYF.

This clonotype was detected only a few times. The J gene is TRBJ2-1, the V gene TRBV20-1, with 10 bases lining up with TRBD2. The CDR3 loop spans 13 amino acids. V was pared by 4 bases and J by 7 bases, with 4 bases of the junction left unmatched. CDR1 and CDR2 from the germline V gene are DFQATT and SNEGSKA (reference sequence). In DNA, the CDR3 is TGCAGTGCTACTACTAGCGGGGTAAATGAGCAGTTCTTC. It translates to CSATTSGVNEQFF.

The chain is built from TRBV10-3 and TRBJ2-5; D gene unclear. Gene TRBJ2-1 matches the end of the DNA better, so the J call may be wrong. The germline CDR1 and CDR2 sequences are ENHRY and SYGVKD. CDR3 length equals 12 residues. In DNA form, the CDR3 reads TGTGCCATCAGTGCTCAGCAAGAGACCCAGTTCTTC. Its translation: CAISAQQETQFF.

The genes are TRBV27 and TRBJ2-3; D uncertain. The germline V and J ends were trimmed by 5 bases and 4 bases, with 7 bases remaining between them. The CDR3 spans 12 residues. CDR1 and CDR2 (germline): MNHEY, SMNVEV (reference sequence). The DNA of the CDR3 is TGTGCCAGCAGTCCTTTCGCAGATACGCAGTATTTT. As protein: CASSPFADTQYF.

V and J are TRBV20-1 and TRBJ1-1; no reliable D call. CDR3 length: 15 residues. The V end was cut by 0 bases, the J end by 0 bases, with 11 bases between. Germline loops: CDR1 DFQATT, CDR2 SNEGSKA (reference sequence). In DNA, the CDR3 is TGCAGTGCTAGAGAAGTAGGGTTTATGAACACTGAAGCTTTCTTT. The encoded protein is CSAREVGFMNTEAFF.

This clonotype was found a few times. This sequence joins TRBV20-1 and TRBJ1-1, with 8 bases fitting TRBD1. Germline-derived CDR1 and CDR2 are DFQATT and SNEGSKA (reference sequence). CDR3 length equals 16 residues. The V segment lost 5 bases and the J segment 0 bases; nucleotides outside the gene matches: 11. CDR3: CSAQTAQGAMNTEAFF. The CDR3 region has the DNA TGCAGTGCTCAGACCGCCCAGGGGGCGATGAACACTGAAGCTTTCTTT.

This sequence joins TRBV6-2 or TRBV6-3 and TRBJ2-7; the D is unclear. The J call may be in error: the DNA end matches TRBJ2-5 better. The CDR3 sequence is 13 residues long. From germline, CDR1 is MNHEY and CDR2 SVGEGT. CDR3 in DNA: TGTGCCAGCAGTCAAAGGCACGGCGAGACCCAGTACTTC. Translating it yields CASSQRHGETQYF.

A remark on this clonotype: At one boundary the junction diverges from the germline segment, which might be a read error. The chain carries TRBV10-3 and TRBJ2-1; D remains ambiguous. CDR3 length: 16 amino acids. Looked up from germline, CDR1 is ENHRY and CDR2 is SYGVKD. CDR3 in amino acids: CAISEKLWSSYNEQFF. The CDR3 nucleotides are TGTGCCATTAGTGAGAAACTCTGGAGCTCCTACAATGAGCAGTTCTTC.

This clonotype has just a few counts. V is TRBV12-3 or TRBV12-4 and J is TRBJ2-4; 15 bases map to TRBD2. CDR3 length equals 15 residues. Trimming removed 5 bases from V and 6 bases from J; junction bases left unmatched: 2. The CDR3 sequence is CASSGTSGGINIQYF. The CDR3 bases are TGTGCCAGCAGTGGGACTAGCGGGGGGATAAACATTCAGTACTTC.

This clonotype was picked up many times. The rearrangement links TRBV25-1 to TRBJ2-5; perhaps D is TRBD1 or TRBD2 (6 bases each). The germline V gene has CDR1 MGHDK and CDR2 SYGVNS. V dropped 2 bases and J dropped 4 bases, with 11 bases sitting between them. CDR3 length: 14 amino acids. DNA for the CDR3: TGTGCCAGCAGTGAAACGGGGGCACTAGAGACCCAGTACTTC. Protein: CASSETGALETQYF.

V and J are TRBV20-1 and TRBJ1-1, with TRBD1 matching over 9 bases. Per the germline V gene, CDR1 is DFQATT and CDR2 is SNEGSKA (reference sequence). V trimming: 3 bases; J trimming: 5 bases; junction bases outside the gene matches: 10. This CDR3 contains 15 residues. CDR3 DNA sequence: TGCAGTGCTAGTGGACAGGGGAGGTTGGAGACTGAAGCTTTCTTT. It yields the protein CSASGQGRLETEAFF.

The genes are TRBV5-1 and TRBJ2-2; no reliable D call. CDR1 SGHRS and CDR2 YFSETQ come from the germline V gene. Trimming pared 6 bases from V and 3 bases from J, leaving 12 bases between. CDR3 length: 14 amino acids. CDR3 residues: CASKAGSDTGELFF. As DNA, the CDR3 is TGCGCCAGCAAGGCCGGTTCCGACACCGGGGAGCTGTTTTTT. The variable domain in full, completed from reference TRBV5-1 and TRBJ2-2, reads KAGVTQTPRYLIKTRGQQVTLSCSPISGHRSVSWYQQTPGQGLQFLFEYFSETQRNKGNFPGRFSGRQFSNSRSEMNVSTLELGDSALYLCASKAGSDTGELFFGEGSRLTVL.

V gene TRBV7-2 combines with J gene TRBJ2-3; D is perhaps TRBD2 (5 bases). Trimming removed 2 bases from V and 5 bases from J, with 8 bases in between. This CDR3 is built from 13 residues. Germline loops: CDR1 SGHTA, CDR2 FQGNSA. The CDR3 region is CASSLPSLDTQYF. CDR3 nucleotide sequence: TGTGCCAGCAGCTTACCTAGCCTAGATACGCAGTATTTT.

This chain links TRBV5-1 with TRBJ2-1; 13 nucleotides align to TRBD2. V dropped 4 bases and J dropped 4; count of bases not matched to a gene: 8. The V gene's germline CDR1 is SGHRS and CDR2 YFSETQ. This CDR3 is built from 17 residues. Written as DNA, the CDR3 is TGCGCCAGCAGCCGTGGACTAGCGGGAGTGGGGTACAATGAGCAGTTCTTC. Its protein is CASSRGLAGVGYNEQFF.

This clonotype was counted only a few times. The V and J genes are TRBV5-1 and TRBJ1-2; 11 bases are a match to TRBD1. The CDR3 consists of 20 residues. V shed 1 base, J shed 1 base, and the junction held 15 bases outside the gene matches. Germline V gene data show CDR1 as SGHRS and CDR2 as YFSETQ. In DNA, the CDR3 is TGCGCCAGCAGCTTGTGGACAGGGGGCGGCCCTGCGGAGGGTAACTATGGCTACACCTTC. This codes for CASSLWTGGGPAEGNYGYTF.